The 14 T cell receptor beta chains reported below all come from one sample, sequenced in a study of blood T cell repertoires in COVID-19. Method: immunoSEQ multiplex PCR; TCRdb's copy keeps in-frame clones and lacks some. Of 400,000 to 500,000 clones listed, 70% to 90% are singletons. The sequenced sample was PBMCs or T cells enriched from blood (not recorded which). These receptors were obtained from a woman under 30 who had been exposed to COVID-19.

This clone was counted once. V usage is TRBV4-1 and J usage is TRBJ2-7; no firm D call. Trimming took off 0 bases at V and 4 bases at J, with 16 bases between the two ends. CDR3 size: 16 residues. Germline loops: CDR1 MGHRA, CDR2 YSYEKL. Written as DNA, the CDR3 is TGCGCCAGCAGCCAAGATGAGGTCCGATTTAGTTACGAGCAGTACTTC. This translates into CASSQDEVRFSYEQYF.

J is TRBJ1-2 and V is TRBV2; TRBD1 aligns across 10 bases. V shed 5 bases, J shed 7 bases, and the junction held 7 bases outside the gene matches. Germline V gene sequence: CDR1 SNHLY, CDR2 FYNNEI. The CDR3 sequence is 14 residues long. Written as DNA, the CDR3 is TGTGCCAGCAGTCGAGACAGGGGGCAGGGTGGCTACACCTTC. As protein: CASSRDRGQGGYTF.

The chain employs TRBV2 and TRBJ2-7, with 9 bases aligning to TRBD1. From germline, CDR1 is SNHLY and CDR2 FYNNEI. V trimming: 7 bases; J trimming: 3 bases; junction bases outside the gene matches: 4. The CDR3 has 13 residues. CDR3 nucleotides: TGTGCCAGCACCGGGACAGGGAACTACGAGCAGTACTTC. Translation gives CASTGTGNYEQYF. Full variable domain (outside the CDR3, taken from reference TRBV2 and TRBJ2-7): EPEVTQTPSHQVTQMGQEVILRCVPISNHLYFYWYRQILGQKVEFLVSFYNNEISEKSEIFDDQFSVERPDGSNFTLKIRSTKLEDSAMYFCASTGTGNYEQYFGPGTRLTVT.

The rearrangement uses TRBV9 and TRBJ1-2; D not resolved. This CDR3 spans 15 amino acids. The germline V gene has CDR1 SGDLS and CDR2 YYNGEE. The V and J ends lost 2 bases and 1 base respectively, with 12 bases between them. CDR3 in amino acids: CASSVVGSRNYGYTF. CDR3 DNA: TGTGCCAGCAGCGTGGTTGGGAGCCGTAACTATGGCTACACCTTC.

J is TRBJ2-5 and V is TRBV24-1; no reliable D call. Germline CDR1 reads KGHDR; CDR2 reads SFDVKD. The CDR3 is 14 residues long. The ends were cut back, 1 base at V and 1 base at J, with 6 bases in the middle. The CDR3 nucleotides are TGTGCCACCAGTGATTTCTCCGTCCAAGAGACCCAGTACTTC. It codes for CATSDFSVQETQYF.

The chain has TRBV5-1 and TRBJ1-3; TRBD1 might be the D (6 bases). CDR3 size: 15 residues. The V end lost 5 bases, the J end lost 0 bases, and 12 bases lay between the germline ends. CDR1 is SGHRS, CDR2 YFSETQ, per germline. The DNA of the CDR3 is TGCGCCAGCAGAAGACAGGACGGCTCTGGAAACACCATATATTTT. This translates into CASRRQDGSGNTIYF.

The table lists this clone with a count of one. Written as DNA, the CDR3 is TGTGCCAGCAGCTTATACCCGGACAGTTACAATGAGCAGTTCTTC. This sequence encodes CASSLYPDSYNEQFF. This sequence joins TRBV7-9 and TRBJ2-1; maybe TRBD1 (6 bases). The germline V gene encodes CDR1 SEHNR and CDR2 FQNEAQ (reference sequence). With 2 bases removed from V and 4 bases from J, the gap between germline ends came to 12 bases. The CDR3 covers 15 residues.

This clone was seen only once. The chain joins TRBV5-1 to TRBJ1-4; TRBD1 agrees at 9 bases. The germline V gene has CDR1 SGHRS and CDR2 YFSETQ. Trimming at V came to 4 bases and at J to 2 bases, leaving 3 bases not matched to a gene. The CDR3 contains 15 residues. The CDR3 DNA reads as TGCGCCAGCAGCGGAACAGGGGGCACTAATGAAAAACTGTTTTTT. It codes for CASSGTGGTNEKLFF.

This clone has just one count. The CDR3 DNA is TGTGCCAGCAGTTATCGGACATCCTACGAGCAGTACTTC. Residues: CASSYRTSYEQYF. The rearrangement uses TRBV6-5 and TRBJ2-7; weak D call: TRBD1 (5 bases). V was shortened by 3 bases and J by 1 base, with 7 bases between the two germline ends. Germline values: CDR1 MNHEY, CDR2 SVGAGI. This CDR3 has 13 amino acids.

This sequence joins TRBV4-2 and TRBJ2-7; D may be TRBD1 (5 bases). CDR1 and CDR2 from the germline V gene are LGHNA and YNFKEQ. The V end was cut by 1 base, the J end by 4 bases, with 11 bases between. The CDR3 sequence is 14 residues long. The CDR3 coding sequence is TGTGCCAGCAGCCAAGTAGGGGTTGGTTACGAGCAGTACTTC. It codes for CASSQVGVGYEQYF.

The count of this clone is one. The genes are TRBV18 and TRBJ2-3; no clear D gene. Germline-derived CDR1 and CDR2 are KGHSH and LQKENI. V gave up 1 base and J gave up 5 bases, with 4 bases separating them. The length of the CDR3 is 12 residues. CDR3 amino acids: CASSPLKDTQYF. In DNA, the CDR3 is TGTGCCAGCTCACCACTAAAAGATACGCAGTATTTT.

This chain uses TRBV2 with TRBJ2-1; D possibly corresponds to TRBD1 (6 bases). V lost 6 bases and J lost 0, with 24 bases in between. CDR1 is SNHLY, CDR2 FYNNEI, per germline. This CDR3 region has 19 residues. The CDR3 DNA is TGTGCCAGCAGCAAGATAACCGCGATAACAGGGAGCTCCTACAATGAGCAGTTCTTC. This codes for CASSKITAITGSSYNEQFF.

V is TRBV7-2 and J is TRBJ1-5; no definite D call. CDR1 is SGHTA, CDR2 FQGNSA, per germline. V lost 0 bases, J lost 6 bases, and 12 bases lay in between. This CDR3 contains 15 residues. The CDR3 DNA is TGTGCCAGCAGCTTAGCGGGCAGAAATGGTCAGCCCCAGCATTTT. Translating gives CASSLAGRNGQPQHF.

This chain joins TRBV19 and TRBJ2-3; 12 nucleotides agree with TRBD2. Losses at the gene ends were 5 bases for V and 2 bases for J; bases not matched to a gene: 5. This CDR3 contains 16 residues. Per germline, CDR1 LNHDA and CDR2 SQIVND (reference sequence). The CDR3 is CASSALAGGVTDTQYF. In nucleotides, the CDR3 is TGTGCCAGTAGTGCCCTAGCGGGGGGGGTCACAGATACGCAGTATTTT. The variable domain in full, completed from reference TRBV19 and TRBJ2-3, reads DGGITQSPKYLFRKEGQNVTLSCEQNLNHDAMYWYRQDPGQGLRLIYYSQIVNDFQKGDIAEGYSVSREKKESFPLTVTSAQKNPTAFYLCASSALAGGVTDTQYFGPGTRLTVL.